The clone carrying this T cell receptor beta chain came up a few times. What it recognizes is unknown. Cultured CD4+ T cell DNA underwent sequencing with the Oncomine TCR Beta short-read assay. TCRdb ran MiXCR on the PCR reads and lists one entry per CDR3 protein. Of fewer than 25,000 distinct CDR3 sequences in the sample, roughly two fifths are singletons; the top ten hold roughly 30%. This entry is derived from a study of vaccination and CD4 T cells after COVID-19. On the study more broadly: For post-vaccine samples, collection took place a median about 75 days after dose two, ranging from 14 to 241.

Study observations and caveats: Median about 88% of reactive clones detected in convalescent patients emerged only post-vaccination.

Time point reported: late sampling 161 to 241 days after vaccination in a few convalescent patients. Noted treatment: roughly 11-day PBMC culture with coronavirus spike peptide pools or control peptides (ViraFEST assay). This CDR3 region has 14 residues. The germline gives CDR1 SNHLY, CDR2 FYNNEI. Trimming pared 7 bases from V and 6 bases from J, leaving 19 bases between. This TCR was recovered from a human donor who had recovered from COVID-19. The sequences come from CD4+ T cells from blood, cultured in vitro, collected about 7 months after SARS-CoV-2 vaccination. The chain has TRBV2 and TRBJ2-7; possible D gene TRBD2, 5 bases. In nucleotides, the CDR3 is TGTGCCAGCACTCCGGACTCCCCTTCTCTCGAGCAGTACTTC. This gives the protein CASTPDSPSLEQYF.